The clone carrying this T cell receptor beta chain was counted only a few times. Antigen specificity is unknown. The data were obtained in a study of PD-1 blockade in classical Hodgkin lymphoma. Study context: It was nivolumab at 3 mg/kg, given intravenously every 2 weeks, that patients received.

Study-wide findings and caveats: Prior to therapy, complete responders displayed diversity much like that of newly diagnosed patients.

No patient escaped relapse after autologous stem cell transplantation, and brentuximab vedotin exposure varied. The study recorded best responses of complete response, partial response or progressive disease. The repertoire was sequenced with immunoSEQ multiplex PCR; TCRdb's copy has only in-frame clones and lacks some. The sample has some 30,000 clones, 71% seen once. The clonotype originates from a human donor with classical Hodgkin lymphoma. The sequencing here drew on peripheral blood mononuclear cells (PBMCs), taken before the second cycle of nivolumab.

In nucleotides, the CDR3 is TGTGCCAGCAGCTCCTCGACAGGGCCCTACGTCGAAGCTTTCTTT. This translates into CASSSSTGPYVEAFF. J is TRBJ1-1 and V is TRBV7-9; 7 positions agree with TRBD1. Trimming cost V 4 bases and J 8 bases; bases outside gene matches: 13. Germline V gives CDR1 SEHNR, CDR2 FQNEAQ (reference sequence). The CDR3 covers 15 residues.